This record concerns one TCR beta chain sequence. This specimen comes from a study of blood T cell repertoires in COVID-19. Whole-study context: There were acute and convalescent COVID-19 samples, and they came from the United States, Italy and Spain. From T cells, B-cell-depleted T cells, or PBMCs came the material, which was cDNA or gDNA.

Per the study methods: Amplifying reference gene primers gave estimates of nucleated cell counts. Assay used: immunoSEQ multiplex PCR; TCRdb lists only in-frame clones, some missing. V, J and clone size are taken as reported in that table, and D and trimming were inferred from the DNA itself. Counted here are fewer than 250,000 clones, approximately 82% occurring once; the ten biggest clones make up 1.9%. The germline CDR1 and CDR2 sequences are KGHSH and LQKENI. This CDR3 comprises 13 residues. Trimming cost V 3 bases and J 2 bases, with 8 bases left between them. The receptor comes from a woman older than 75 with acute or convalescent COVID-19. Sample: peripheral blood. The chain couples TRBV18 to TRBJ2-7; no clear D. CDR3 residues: CASSPSSTYEQYF. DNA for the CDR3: TGTGCCAGCTCACCTTCATCTACCTACGAGCAGTACTTC.